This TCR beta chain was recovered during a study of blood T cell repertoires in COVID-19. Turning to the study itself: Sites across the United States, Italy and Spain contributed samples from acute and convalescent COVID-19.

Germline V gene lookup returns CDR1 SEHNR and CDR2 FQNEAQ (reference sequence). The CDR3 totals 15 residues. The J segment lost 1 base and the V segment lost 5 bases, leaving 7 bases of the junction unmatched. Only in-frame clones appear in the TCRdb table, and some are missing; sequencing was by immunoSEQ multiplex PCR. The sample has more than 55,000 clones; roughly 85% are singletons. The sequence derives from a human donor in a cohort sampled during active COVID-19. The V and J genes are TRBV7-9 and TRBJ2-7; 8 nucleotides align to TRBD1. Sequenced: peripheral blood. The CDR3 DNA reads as TGTGCCAGCAGCGCGACAGGGGTCGGGTCCTACGAGCAGTACTTC. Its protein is CASSATGVGSYEQYF.